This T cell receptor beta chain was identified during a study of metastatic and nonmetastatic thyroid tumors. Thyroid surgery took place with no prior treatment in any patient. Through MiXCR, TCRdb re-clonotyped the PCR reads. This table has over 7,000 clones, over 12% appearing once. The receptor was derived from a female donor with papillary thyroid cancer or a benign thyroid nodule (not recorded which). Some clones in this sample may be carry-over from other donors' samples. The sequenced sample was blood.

The CDR3 loop is CATSLSGTGVRNSPLHF. The CDR3 bases are TGTGCCACTAGCCTCTCGGGGACAGGGGTACGTAATTCACCCCTCCACTTT. V gene TRBV19 combines with J gene TRBJ1-6; 10 bases are shared with TRBD1. The germline V gene encodes CDR1 LNHDA and CDR2 SQIVND (reference sequence). CDR3 length equals 17 residues. The J segment lost 6 bases and the V segment lost 10 bases, leaving 15 bases of the junction unmatched. Looking up the rest from reference TRBV19 and TRBJ1-6 gives the full variable domain: DGGITQSPKYLFRKEGQNVTLSCEQNLNHDAMYWYRQDPGQGLRLIYYSQIVNDFQKGDIAEGYSVSREKKESFPLTVTSAQKNPTAFYLCATSLSGTGVRNSPLHFGNGTRLTVT.